This T cell receptor beta chain appears in the sequencing data of a study of blood T cell repertoires in COVID-19. Study overall: Sample material is recorded as cDNA or gDNA derived from T cells, B-cell-depleted T cells, or PBMCs.

The protocol was immunoSEQ multiplex PCR, while the TCRdb copy is restricted to in-frame clones and leaves out a portion. This sample has some 21,000 clones; around 69% occur once, and the top ten carry around 20%. This clone was counted a few times. The sequence was collected from a human donor in a cohort sampled during active or convalescent COVID-19. The sequenced material came from peripheral blood.

CDR3 sequence: CASSQVQGYYGYTF. The CDR3 coding sequence is TGTGCCAGCAGCCAAGTTCAGGGGTACTATGGCTACACCTTC. The chain uses TRBV4-2 and TRBJ1-2; tentative D call: TRBD1 (6 bases). The CDR3 has 14 amino acids. Germline loops: CDR1 LGHNA, CDR2 YNFKEQ. V was cut by 1 base and J by 3 bases, with 9 bases left in between.